Listed below are T cell receptor beta chains from one sample, sequenced in a study of siplizumab effects on memory and regulatory T cells. Here immunoSEQ multiplex PCR was the method, and the copy in TCRdb shows in-frame clones only, minus some. This table holds roughly 100,000 clones, over 85% found once. The source material was Tregs sorted from blood. The receptor source for this set is a human donor in good health. Both conserved end residues are part of each CDR3. D genes are given only for firm matches. Some rows have no size entry. The others give once, few or many, or a class for an expanded clone.

cdr3_aa cdr3_nt clone_size v_call d_call j_call
CASSFLPVGEQFF TGTGCCAGCAGCTTTCTTCCGGTAGGTGAGCAGTTCTTC NA TRBV7-8 NA TRBJ2-1
CASSYRRTNTEAFF TGTGCCAGCAGTTACCGGCGGACAAACACTGAAGCTTTCTTT NA TRBV6-5 NA TRBJ1-1
CASSIGTANTGELFF TGTGCCAGTAGTATAGGGACAGCGAACACCGGGGAGCTGTTTTTT NA TRBV19 NA TRBJ2-2
CAWTPGVLANRYNEQFF TGTGCCTGGACCCCGGGAGTACTAGCTAATAGGTACAATGAGCAGTTCTTC NA TRBV30 NA TRBJ2-1
CAWSVQYGITGYTF TGTGCCTGGAGTGTACAATACGGGATTACGGGCTACACCTTC NA TRBV30 NA TRBJ1-2
CSARYVDEQYF TGCAGTGCTAGATACGTGGACGAGCAGTACTTC NA TRBV20-1 NA TRBJ2-7
CASSEHRAGETQYF TGTGCCAGCAGTGAACACAGGGCTGGGGAGACCCAGTACTTC NA TRBV6-1 NA TRBJ2-5
CASSSRVGSNYGYTF TGTGCCAGCAGCTCCCGCGTGGGGAGCAACTATGGCTACACCTTC once TRBV7-8 NA TRBJ1-2
CSARKDRGLFF TGCAGTGCTAGGAAGGACAGGGGACTGTTTTTT few TRBV20-1 TRBD1 TRBJ1-4
CSAPRGDTQYF TGCAGTGCTCCGAGGGGAGATACGCAGTATTTT NA TRBV20-1 NA TRBJ2-3
CASSPWGSGSSETQYF TGTGCCAGCAGCCCCTGGGGTAGCGGGAGTTCAGAGACCCAGTACTTC NA TRBV9 TRBD2 TRBJ2-5
CASTRDRADETQYF TGTGCCAGCACCCGAGACAGGGCGGACGAGACCCAGTACTTC NA TRBV6-1 TRBD1 TRBJ2-5
CASSFFGSMAYEQYF TGCGCCAGCAGCTTCTTCGGGTCAATGGCCTACGAGCAGTACTTC few TRBV5-1 NA TRBJ2-7
CASSLEGLAGTEAFF TGTGCCAGCAGCTTAGAAGGTCTAGCTGGGACTGAAGCTTTCTTT NA TRBV7-9 NA TRBJ1-1
CASSFIGTGQGKNEQYF TGTGCCAGCAGTTTCATAGGGACGGGACAGGGAAAGAACGAGCAGTACTTC NA TRBV27 TRBD1 TRBJ2-7
CASRRDRRSNQPQHF TGTGCCAGTAGACGGGACAGGAGGAGCAATCAGCCCCAGCATTTT NA TRBV19 TRBD1 TRBJ1-5
CASSGPSNQPQHF TGTGCCAGCAGTGGCCCGAGCAATCAGCCCCAGCATTTT once TRBV25-1 NA TRBJ1-5
CASSERGRQPQHF TGTGCCAGCAGTGAGAGGGGTCGTCAGCCCCAGCATTTT few TRBV2 NA TRBJ1-5
CASGSSGNSNQPQHF TGTGCCAGCGGTTCTTCGGGGAATAGCAATCAGCCCCAGCATTTT NA TRBV2 NA TRBJ1-5
CATSGPGQGSEKLFF TGTGCCACCAGCGGTCCGGGACAGGGATCCGAAAAACTGTTTTTT NA TRBV15 TRBD1 TRBJ1-4
CASSEALIVVPRQYF TGTGCCAGCAGTGAAGCGTTGATCGTCGTGCCAAGGCAGTATTTT NA TRBV2 NA TRBJ2-3
CASSVIPGQGGEQYF TGTGCCAGCAGCGTCATACCGGGACAGGGTGGCGAGCAGTACTTC NA TRBV9 TRBD1 TRBJ2-7
CASSLWGYNSPLHF TGTGCCAGCAGCTTGTGGGGGTATAATTCACCCCTCCACTTT NA TRBV5-6 NA TRBJ1-6
CSARTYEQFF TGCAGTGCTAGGACTTATGAGCAGTTCTTC NA TRBV20-1 NA TRBJ2-1
CASSPPGQGNTEAFF TGTGCCAGCTCACCCCCGGGACAGGGGAACACTGAAGCTTTCTTT NA TRBV18 TRBD1 TRBJ1-1
CASSLRAGLAYEQYF TGTGCCAGCAGCTTAAGGGCGGGACTAGCCTACGAGCAGTACTTC NA TRBV7-2 TRBD2 TRBJ2-7
CASSLAGGSYEQYF TGTGCCAGCAGTTTAGCGGGAGGGTCCTACGAGCAGTACTTC NA TRBV6-6 TRBD2 TRBJ2-7
CAISGSAGEANTGELFF TGTGCCATCAGTGGGTCAGCGGGGGAGGCGAACACCGGGGAGCTGTTTTTT NA TRBV10-3 TRBD2 TRBJ2-2